The following is a T cell receptor (beta chain) sequence with its context. Its antigen is as yet unknown. The CDR3 totals 14 residues. Trimming shortened V by 4 bases and J by 7 bases, and 16 bases separated the two germline ends. Germline V gene sequence: CDR1 SGHRS, CDR2 YFSETQ. The authors prepared the TCRbeta library with unique molecular identifiers. Each CDR3 protein gets one entry after TCRdb re-called the PCR reads with MiXCR. The table shows approximately 800,000 distinct CDR3 sequences, with less than 20% occurring only once. This record belongs to a study of T-cell reconstitution after alpha-beta-depleted transplantation in children. Study findings and constraints: Recipient T cells and thymic progenitors that survived gave rise to the high TCRbeta diversity observed at day 60 in some patients. Several hundred expanded graft clones reportedly gave rise to the alpha-beta T cells present about two months after transplant. T-cell counts and diversity at one year post-transplant came mainly from newly produced T cells.

The clonotype comes from a male patient aged 10 to 17 who had a stem cell transplant for acute lymphoblastic leukemia, so the T cells may come from the graft donor. The sample was PBMCs, mostly from graft donor cells, taken 360 days after TCRalphabeta/CD19-depleted stem cell transplant. The V call is TRBV5-1, the J call TRBJ2-3; no firm D call. This chain's CDR3 is CASSPIGRRNTQYF. CDR3 in DNA: TGCGCCAGCAGCCCCATAGGGCGGAGAAATACGCAGTATTTT.